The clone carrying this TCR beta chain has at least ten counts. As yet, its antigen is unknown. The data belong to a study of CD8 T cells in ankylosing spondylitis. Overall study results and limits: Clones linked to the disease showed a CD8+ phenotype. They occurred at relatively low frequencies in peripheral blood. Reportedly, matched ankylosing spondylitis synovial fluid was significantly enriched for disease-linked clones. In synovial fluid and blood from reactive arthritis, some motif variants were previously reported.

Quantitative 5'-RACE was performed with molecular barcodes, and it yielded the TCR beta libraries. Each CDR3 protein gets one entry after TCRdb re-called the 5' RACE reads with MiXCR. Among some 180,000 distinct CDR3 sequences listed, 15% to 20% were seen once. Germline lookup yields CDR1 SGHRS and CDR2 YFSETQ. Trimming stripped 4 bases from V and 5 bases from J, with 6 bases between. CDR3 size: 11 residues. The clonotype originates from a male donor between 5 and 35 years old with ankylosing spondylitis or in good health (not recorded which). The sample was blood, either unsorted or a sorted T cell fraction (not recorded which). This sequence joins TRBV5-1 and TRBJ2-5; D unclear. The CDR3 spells CASSTTETQYF. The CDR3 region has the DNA TGCGCCAGCAGCACCACGGAGACCCAGTACTTC.